One TCR beta chain is described in this entry. Its antigen remains unidentified. The sample is drawn from a study of PD-1 blockade in classical Hodgkin lymphoma. As for the study in general: The nivolumab dose that patients received was 3 mg/kg, given intravenously every 2 weeks.

Study conclusions and caveats: Some patients began nivolumab under 1 year after ASCT. These patients were excluded from later analyses. Complete responders' diversity at baseline resembled that of newly diagnosed patients.

Method: immunoSEQ multiplex PCR; TCRdb's copy keeps in-frame clones and lacks some. The sample comprises around 31,000 clones, about four fifths of which are singletons, and roughly 17% rests with the top ten. The CDR3 contains 13 residues. V lost 0 bases and J lost 6, with 8 bases in between. Germline V gene lookup returns CDR1 SGHNT and CDR2 YYREEE (reference sequence). Indicated time point: cycle 4 day 1 (C4D1), after 5 to 7 weeks of nivolumab. After autologous stem cell transplantation all patients relapsed, and prior brentuximab vedotin exposure differed between cohorts. Complete response, partial response or progressive disease was each patient's best response.

The rearrangement links TRBV5-4 to TRBJ2-3; TRBD2 might be the D (5 bases). The sequence derives from a human donor with classical Hodgkin lymphoma. This sample comprised peripheral blood mononuclear cells (PBMCs), obtained before the fourth cycle of nivolumab. CDR3 DNA sequence: TGTGCCAGCAGCTTGGGAGGGCCCGATACGCAGTATTTT. Protein product: CASSLGGPDTQYF.